This T cell receptor beta chain is from a study of blood T cell repertoires in COVID-19. As for the study in general: From the United States, Italy and Spain came samples of acute and convalescent COVID-19. Sources were T cells, B-cell-depleted T cells, or PBMCs; the material itself was cDNA or gDNA.

Per the authors' pipeline: For nucleated cells, counts were estimated from reference gene primer amplification. Clones were sequenced by immunoSEQ multiplex PCR, and TCRdb holds only the in-frame ones, with some missing. V and J calls and clone size are given by that table; D and trimming were obtained from the DNA. This sample yields about 240,000 clones, of which around four fifths are seen a single time; about 2% belongs to the top ten. The CDR3 is made up of 11 amino acids. The germline CDR1 and CDR2 sequences are SGHAT and FQNNGV. Trimming shortened V by 9 bases and J by 8 bases, and 11 bases separated the two germline ends.

V usage is TRBV11-2 and J usage is TRBJ2-1, with D tentatively TRBD1 (6 bases). The sequencing sample was made of peripheral blood. This clonotype originated in a man between 25 and 39 years old who had recovered from COVID-19. The chain's CDR3 is CASFTGYEQFF. In DNA form, the CDR3 reads TGTGCCAGTTTCACAGGGTATGAGCAGTTCTTC.